The entry that follows covers one T cell receptor beta chain sequence. The antigen remains undetermined. TCRdb called the 5' RACE reads again in MiXCR, with one record for every CDR3 protein. The table has around 100,000 distinct CDR3 sequences, 4% to 4.5% seen once; the top ten hold 21%. Documented time point: sample taken at primary tumor resection. Unsorted whole RNA of tumor, nontumor lung or frozen PBMC was sequenced. This specimen belongs to a study of spatial heterogeneity in lung cancer. Turning to the study itself: Counts of TCR transcripts in tumor regions tracked strongly with a T cell module score that came from matched bulk RNA-seq. General study points: One measure, the expanded intratumoral alpha and beta TCR count, tracked tumor mutation counts.

CDR3 length: 12 amino acids. Per germline, CDR1 GTSNPN and CDR2 SVGIG (reference sequence). The chain uses TRBV30 and TRBJ2-7; TRBD2 agrees at 9 bases. This clonotype was obtained from a male donor with early-stage non-small cell lung cancer. This specimen was lung tumor tissue, taken at surgery. The CDR3 here is CGLLAGYHEQYF. The CDR3 region has the DNA TGTGGTCTGCTAGCGGGATACCACGAGCAGTACTTC.